This is a list of T cell receptor beta chains from one sample in a study of shared clonotypes between healthy human individuals. Only in-frame clones appear in the TCRdb table, and some are missing; sequencing was by immunoSEQ multiplex PCR. The table lists millions of clones, more than 80% of them singletons. The material sequenced was naive CD4+ T cells sorted from blood. The source of these receptors is a young man in good health. Each CDR3 is given with its conserved first and last residue.

V gene: TRBV28; CDR3 length: 11; J gene: TRBJ1-2; CDR3 protein: CASSGRYGYTF
V gene: TRBV5-6; CDR3 length: 14; J gene: TRBJ2-7; CDR3 protein: CASSAGDRVDEQYF
V gene: TRBV19; CDR3 length: 15; J gene: TRBJ1-3; CDR3 protein: CASSIGQSSGNTIYF
V gene: TRBV20-1; CDR3 length: 11; J gene: TRBJ1-2; CDR3 protein: CRAESGTGYTF
V gene: TRBV6-5; CDR3 length: 15; J gene: TRBJ2-7; CDR3 protein: CASSWDRGPLKEQYF
V gene: TRBV2; CDR3 length: 16; J gene: TRBJ2-2; CDR3 protein: CASSDRASVETGELFF
V gene: TRBV30; CDR3 length: 14; J gene: TRBJ2-7; CDR3 protein: CAWRFGENSYEQYF
V gene: TRBV18; CDR3 length: 14; J gene: TRBJ2-7; CDR3 protein: CASSSTGSSHEQYF
V gene: TRBV15; CDR3 length: 15; J gene: TRBJ2-7; CDR3 protein: CATSRDGRGDGEQYF
V gene: TRBV18; CDR3 length: 15; J gene: TRBJ2-1; CDR3 protein: CASSPQAGGPLEQFF
V gene: TRBV27; CDR3 length: 14; J gene: TRBJ1-1; CDR3 protein: CASSLSTGMGEAFF
V gene: TRBV2; CDR3 length: 15; J gene: TRBJ2-1; CDR3 protein: CASSEAGGSSHEQFF
V gene: TRBV5-4; CDR3 length: 16; J gene: TRBJ1-4; CDR3 protein: CASSLGADRGNEKLFF
V gene: TRBV5-8; CDR3 length: 13; J gene: TRBJ2-5; CDR3 protein: CASSLAWGGTQYF
V gene: TRBV4-3; CDR3 length: 14; J gene: TRBJ1-6; CDR3 protein: CASSQDPRNSPLHF
V gene: TRBV27; CDR3 length: 17; J gene: TRBJ2-3; CDR3 protein: CASSYVGVAGGTDTQYF
V gene: TRBV6-4; CDR3 length: 18; J gene: TRBJ1-6; CDR3 protein: CASSEVAQGSSYNSPLHF
V gene: TRBV5-1; CDR3 length: 14; J gene: TRBJ2-5; CDR3 protein: CASSWALKQETQYF
V gene: TRBV6-1; CDR3 length: 14; J gene: TRBJ1-5; CDR3 protein: CASIKGLYNQPQHF
V gene: TRBV11-2; CDR3 length: 12; J gene: TRBJ2-7; CDR3 protein: CASSQGGTEQYF
V gene: TRBV4-3; CDR3 length: 15; J gene: TRBJ1-6; CDR3 protein: CASSQDRGYQSPLHF
V gene: TRBV5-8; CDR3 length: 14; J gene: TRBJ2-5; CDR3 protein: CASSLGQNQETQYF
V gene: TRBV7-9; CDR3 length: 15; J gene: TRBJ2-5; CDR3 protein: CASSLVGSAPGAQYF
V gene: TRBV9; CDR3 length: 16; J gene: TRBJ2-7; CDR3 protein: CASSLTKGTGVHEQYF
V gene: TRBV5-1; CDR3 length: 14; J gene: TRBJ2-1; CDR3 protein: CASSLGQGEVEQFF
V gene: TRBV4-1; CDR3 length: 20; J gene: TRBJ1-5; CDR3 protein: CASSQEGTPGRRYSNQPQHF
V gene: TRBV6-4; CDR3 length: 13; J gene: TRBJ1-2; CDR3 protein: CASSRTANYGYTF
V gene: TRBV28; CDR3 length: 16; J gene: TRBJ2-3; CDR3 protein: CASSFPGAPSTDTQYF
V gene: TRBV28; CDR3 length: 13; J gene: TRBJ1-5; CDR3 protein: CASSSTGFRPQHF
V gene: TRBV6-6; CDR3 length: 16; J gene: TRBJ2-2; CDR3 protein: CASTWASGTNTGELFF
V gene: TRBV7-8; CDR3 length: 14; J gene: TRBJ2-5; CDR3 protein: CASSLAALQETQYF
V gene: TRBV7-9; CDR3 length: 16; J gene: TRBJ2-1; CDR3 protein: CASGPTAGIAYNEQFF
V gene: TRBV4-1; CDR3 length: 19; J gene: TRBJ2-2; CDR3 protein: CASSQARGRERANTGELFF
V gene: TRBV7-4; CDR3 length: 18; J gene: TRBJ1-5; CDR3 protein: CASSSSLANRAIAQPQHF
V gene: TRBV2; CDR3 length: 16; J gene: TRBJ1-4; CDR3 protein: CASRSSAAATNEKLFF
V gene: TRBV7-9; CDR3 length: 17; J gene: TRBJ2-2; CDR3 protein: CASSSRLAGTNTGELFF
V gene: TRBV5-6; CDR3 length: 14; J gene: TRBJ2-7; CDR3 protein: CASSPWDSFYEQYF
V gene: TRBV11-2; CDR3 length: 15; J gene: TRBJ2-5; CDR3 protein: CASSLGGTSTETQYF
V gene: TRBV5-4; CDR3 length: 14; J gene: TRBJ2-5; CDR3 protein: CASSLDRGQETQYF
V gene: TRBV19; CDR3 length: 15; J gene: TRBJ1-5; CDR3 protein: CASRITAYSNQPQHF
V gene: TRBV6-6; CDR3 length: 14; J gene: TRBJ1-6; CDR3 protein: CASGYGTVDSPLHF
V gene: TRBV15; CDR3 length: 14; J gene: TRBJ1-1; CDR3 protein: CATSGQVGNTEAFF